The next 8 T cell receptor beta chains were all read from a single sample in a study of blood T cell repertoires in COVID-19. The table came from immunoSEQ multiplex PCR; TCRdb's copy has only in-frame clones and leaves some out. The table lists about 220,000 clones, 82% of them singletons. Sequencing used PBMCs or T cells enriched from blood (not recorded which). The source is a woman aged 55-70 years who had recovered from COVID-19.

This rearrangement joins TRBV29-1 to TRBJ1-2; TRBD1 agrees at 12 bases. Germline lookup yields CDR1 SQVTM and CDR2 ANQGSEA. The length of the CDR3 is 16 residues. V shed 4 bases and J 3 bases; nucleotides not matched to a gene: 9. Here the CDR3 DNA reads TGCAGCGTTGCACATGGGACAGGGGGCCTAGACTATGGCTACACCTTC. The encoded protein is CSVAHGTGGLDYGYTF.

The V call is TRBV3-1 (or the pseudogene TRBV3-2), the J call TRBJ2-7, with 8 bases matching TRBD2. The length of the CDR3 is 16 residues. The J segment lost 1 base and the V segment lost 4 bases, leaving 9 bases of the junction unmatched. Germline CDR1 and CDR2: LGHDT and YNNKEL (reference sequence). The DNA of the CDR3 is TGTGCCAGCAGCCCCCGGCTGGCTAGCGGGTCCTACGAGCAGTACTTC. It translates to CASSPRLASGSYEQYF.

The chain links TRBV7-2 to TRBJ2-3; D uncertain. Germline V lookup: CDR1 SGHTA, CDR2 FQGNSA. CDR3 length: 14 residues. The germline V and J ends were trimmed by 2 bases and 6 bases, with 12 bases remaining between them. CDR3: CASSLLDPGDTQYF. The CDR3 DNA reads as TGTGCCAGCAGCTTATTAGACCCCGGGGATACGCAGTATTTT.

This chain uses TRBV6-5 with TRBJ2-2; TRBD2 matches at 7 bases. Per the germline V gene, CDR1 is MNHEY and CDR2 is SVGAGI. The CDR3 runs to 13 residues. Trimming cost V 7 bases and J 7 bases; bases outside gene matches: 6. Here the CDR3 DNA reads TGTGCCAGCAACAGCGGGATTGTCGGGGAGCTGTTTTTT. Amino acids: CASNSGIVGELFF.

The rearrangement uses TRBV21-1 and TRBJ2-3; no check of the table's D call, TRBD1, against the DNA was made. TRBV21-1 is annotated as a pseudogene. This CDR3 region has 19 residues. CDR3 DNA sequence: TGTGCCAGCAGCAAAGTGAGGACAGGGGGCTATCTGGGAACAGATACGCAGTATTTT. Translating it yields CASSKVRTGGYLGTDTQYF.

The V and J genes are TRBV7-8 and TRBJ2-1; perhaps TRBD2 as D (5 bases). From germline, CDR1 is SGHVS and CDR2 FQNEAQ. The CDR3 extends over 15 amino acids. With 5 bases removed from V and 0 bases from J, the gap between germline ends came to 11 bases. This CDR3 is CASSRSGSSYNEQFF. CDR3 DNA: TGTGCCAGCAGCCGGTCGGGGAGCTCCTACAATGAGCAGTTCTTC.

The rearrangement uses TRBV5-5 and TRBJ2-5; the match to TRBD2 covers 8 bases. Germline CDR1 is SGHKS and CDR2 is YYEKEE (reference sequence). The V and J ends lost 4 bases and 1 base, in that order; junction bases with no gene match: 3. The CDR3 runs 14 residues. For the CDR3, the DNA is TGTGCCAGCAGCCCCGGGACTAGCCAAGAGACCCAGTACTTC. Protein sequence: CASSPGTSQETQYF.

The chain has TRBV7-2 and TRBJ2-2; D possibly corresponds to TRBD1 (5 bases). Trimming cost V 5 bases and J 6 bases, with 13 bases left between them. The CDR3 sequence is 14 residues long. The germline CDR1 and CDR2 sequences are SGHTA and FQGNSA. The CDR3: CASSPQVRAGELFF. DNA for the CDR3: TGTGCCAGCAGCCCGCAAGTCAGGGCCGGGGAGCTGTTTTTT.